The source of this T cell receptor (beta chain) is a study of spatial heterogeneity in lung cancer. Study-level results: Blood carried ubiquitous expanded tumor TCRs more at resection than follow-up.

The time point: sample taken at primary tumor resection. Researchers sequenced whole RNA taken from tumor, nontumor lung or frozen PBMC without sorting. Germline V gives CDR1 SGHRS, CDR2 YFSETQ. Trimming took off 4 bases at V and 1 base at J, with 11 bases between the two ends. The CDR3 runs 14 residues. Comment on this clonotype: Its antigen is not known.

Using its own MiXCR run on the 5' RACE reads, TCRdb lists one record per CDR3 protein. The repertoire has 20,000 to 25,000 distinct CDR3 sequences, 7% of them found once; the top ten carry roughly an eighth. Material: PBMCs, obtained at surgery. The V call is TRBV5-1, the J call TRBJ1-1; weak D call: TRBD1 (5 bases). The receptor comes from a male donor with early-stage non-small cell lung cancer. This CDR3 is CASSIIRGNTEAFF. CDR3 nucleotide sequence: TGCGCCAGCAGCATTATTAGGGGGAACACTGAAGCTTTCTTT.